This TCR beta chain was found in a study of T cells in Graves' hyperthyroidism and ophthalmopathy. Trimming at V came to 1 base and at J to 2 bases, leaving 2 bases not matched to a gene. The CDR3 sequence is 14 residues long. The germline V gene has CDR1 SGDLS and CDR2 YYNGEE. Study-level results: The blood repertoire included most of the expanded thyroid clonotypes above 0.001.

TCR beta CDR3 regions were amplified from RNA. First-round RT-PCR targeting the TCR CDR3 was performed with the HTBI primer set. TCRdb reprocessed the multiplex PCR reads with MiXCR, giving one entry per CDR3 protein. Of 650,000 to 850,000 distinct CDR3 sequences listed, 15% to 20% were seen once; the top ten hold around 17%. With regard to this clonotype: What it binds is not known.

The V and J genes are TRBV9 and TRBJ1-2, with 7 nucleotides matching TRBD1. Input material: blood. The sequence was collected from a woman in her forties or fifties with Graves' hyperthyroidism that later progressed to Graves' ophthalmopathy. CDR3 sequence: CASSVQGDNYGYTF. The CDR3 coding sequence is TGTGCCAGCAGCGTACAGGGGGACAACTATGGCTACACCTTC.